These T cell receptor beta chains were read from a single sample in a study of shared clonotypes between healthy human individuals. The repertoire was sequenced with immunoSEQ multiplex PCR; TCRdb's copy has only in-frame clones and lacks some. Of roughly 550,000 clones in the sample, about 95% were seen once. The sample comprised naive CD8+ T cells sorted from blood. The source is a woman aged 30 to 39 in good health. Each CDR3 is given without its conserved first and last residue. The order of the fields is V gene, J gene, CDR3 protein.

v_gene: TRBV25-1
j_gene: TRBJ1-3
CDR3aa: ATSYGQGPGNTIY

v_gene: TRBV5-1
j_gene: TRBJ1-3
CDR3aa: ASSLTPGQGAGNTIY

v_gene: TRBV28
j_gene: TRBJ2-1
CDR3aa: ASSSKAGRYRSYNEQF

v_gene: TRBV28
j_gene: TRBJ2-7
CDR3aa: ASSGGTFSYEQY

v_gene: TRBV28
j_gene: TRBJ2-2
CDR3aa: ASSLRGETGELF

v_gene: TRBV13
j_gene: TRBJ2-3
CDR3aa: ASSWTGPQRDTQY

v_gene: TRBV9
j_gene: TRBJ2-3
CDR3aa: ASSVLNRERDTQY

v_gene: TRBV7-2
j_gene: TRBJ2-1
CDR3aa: ASSLRGRYNEQF

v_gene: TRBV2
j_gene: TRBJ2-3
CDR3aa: ASRGLAGPTDTQY

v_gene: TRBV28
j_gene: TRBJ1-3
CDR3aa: ASSSSVWEGKAGNTIY

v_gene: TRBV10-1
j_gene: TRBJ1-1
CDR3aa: ASSEGPGTEAF

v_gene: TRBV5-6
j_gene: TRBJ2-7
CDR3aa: ASNWGTGNYEQY

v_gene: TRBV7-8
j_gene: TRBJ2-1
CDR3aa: ASSRWGSEQF

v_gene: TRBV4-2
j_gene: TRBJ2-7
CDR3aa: ASSQVVGGGQFEQY

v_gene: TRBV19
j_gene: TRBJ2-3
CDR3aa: ASSIDLETGGTDTQY

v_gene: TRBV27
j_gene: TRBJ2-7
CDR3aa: ASSGSPGSYEQY

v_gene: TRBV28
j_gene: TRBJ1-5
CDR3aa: ASSLGQGAQPQH

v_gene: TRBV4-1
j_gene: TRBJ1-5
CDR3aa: ASSQDTVPQPQH

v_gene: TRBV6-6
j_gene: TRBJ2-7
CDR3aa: ASSYTLGPGEQY

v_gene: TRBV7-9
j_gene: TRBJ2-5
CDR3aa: ASSLLAGQETQY

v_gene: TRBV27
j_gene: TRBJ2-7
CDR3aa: ASSLLAGTSGTQEQY

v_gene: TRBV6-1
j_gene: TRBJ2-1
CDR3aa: ASISPYNEQF

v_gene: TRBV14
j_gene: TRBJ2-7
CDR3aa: ASSRYRADEQY

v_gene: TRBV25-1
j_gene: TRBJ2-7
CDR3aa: DSSAAGAYEQY

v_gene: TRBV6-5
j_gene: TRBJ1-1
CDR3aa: ASSYGDLTEAF

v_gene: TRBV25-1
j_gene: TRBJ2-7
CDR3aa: ASSEDRYEQY

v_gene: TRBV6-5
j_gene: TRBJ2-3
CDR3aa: ASSYSRGRTDTQY

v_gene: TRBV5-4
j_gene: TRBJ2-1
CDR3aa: ASSLTGANEQF

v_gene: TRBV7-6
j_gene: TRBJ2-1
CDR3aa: ASSWGAGILDEQF

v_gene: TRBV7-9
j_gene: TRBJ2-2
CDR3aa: ASSLAGLAGNGELF

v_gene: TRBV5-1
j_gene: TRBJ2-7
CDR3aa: ASSFKGGSEQY

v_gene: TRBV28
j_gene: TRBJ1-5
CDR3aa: ASSQTGSNQPQH

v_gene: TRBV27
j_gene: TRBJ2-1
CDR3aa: ASSPSLGDGYNEQF

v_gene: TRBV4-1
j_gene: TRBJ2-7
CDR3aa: ASSLVRGITSSYEQY

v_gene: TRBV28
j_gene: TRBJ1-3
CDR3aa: ASSPAAAGNTIY

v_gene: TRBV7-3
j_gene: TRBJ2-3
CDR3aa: ASSLVGSTDTQY